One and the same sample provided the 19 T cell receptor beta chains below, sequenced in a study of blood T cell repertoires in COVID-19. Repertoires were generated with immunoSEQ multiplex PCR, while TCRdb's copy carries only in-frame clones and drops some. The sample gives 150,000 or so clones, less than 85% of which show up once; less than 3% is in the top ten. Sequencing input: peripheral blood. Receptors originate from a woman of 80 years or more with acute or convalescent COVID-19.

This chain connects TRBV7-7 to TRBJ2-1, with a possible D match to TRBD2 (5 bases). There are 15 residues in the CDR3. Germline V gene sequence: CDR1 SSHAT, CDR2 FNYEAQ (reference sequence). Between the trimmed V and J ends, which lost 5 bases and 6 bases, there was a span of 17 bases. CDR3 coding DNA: TGTGCCAGCAGCCCCGACTACTCCCCGGGCAATGAGCAGTTCTTC. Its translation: CASSPDYSPGNEQFF.

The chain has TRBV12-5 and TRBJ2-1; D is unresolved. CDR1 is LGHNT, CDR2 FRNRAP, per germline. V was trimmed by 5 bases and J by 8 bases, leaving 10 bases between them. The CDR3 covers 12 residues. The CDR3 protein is CASGTGGHEQFF. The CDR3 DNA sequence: TGTGCTAGTGGTACTGGTGGGCATGAGCAGTTCTTC.

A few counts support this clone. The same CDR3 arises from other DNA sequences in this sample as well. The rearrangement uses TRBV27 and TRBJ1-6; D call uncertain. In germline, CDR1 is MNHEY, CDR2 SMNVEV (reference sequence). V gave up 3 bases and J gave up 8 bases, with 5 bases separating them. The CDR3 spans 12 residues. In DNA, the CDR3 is TGTGCCAGCAGTTTTCGGGATTCACCCCTCCACTTT. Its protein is CASSFRDSPLHF.

CDR3 sequence reads: CASSPETPVNSGNTIYF. CDR3 DNA: TGTGCCAGCAGTCCGGAGACCCCGGTGAACTCTGGAAACACCATATATTTT. The chain combines TRBV6-6 with TRBJ1-3; D uncertain. V dropped 5 bases and J dropped 0 bases, with 17 bases sitting between them. The CDR3 extends over 17 amino acids. Per the germline V gene, CDR1 is MNHNY and CDR2 is SVGAGI (reference sequence).

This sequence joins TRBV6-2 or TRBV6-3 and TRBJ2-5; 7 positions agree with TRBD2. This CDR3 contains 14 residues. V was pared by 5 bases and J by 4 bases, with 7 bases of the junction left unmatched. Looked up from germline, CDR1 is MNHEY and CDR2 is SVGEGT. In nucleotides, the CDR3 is TGTGCCAGCAGTCCCGAGTCGGGAGGAGAGACCCAGTACTTC. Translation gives CASSPESGGETQYF.

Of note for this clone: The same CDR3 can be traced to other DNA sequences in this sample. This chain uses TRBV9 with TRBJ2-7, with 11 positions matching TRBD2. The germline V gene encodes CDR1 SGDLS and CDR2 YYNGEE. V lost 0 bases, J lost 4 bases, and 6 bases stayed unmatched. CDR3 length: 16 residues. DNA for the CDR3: TGTGCCAGCAGCGTAGGTCTAGCGGGAGGAGGGTACGAGCAGTACTTC. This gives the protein CASSVGLAGGGYEQYF.

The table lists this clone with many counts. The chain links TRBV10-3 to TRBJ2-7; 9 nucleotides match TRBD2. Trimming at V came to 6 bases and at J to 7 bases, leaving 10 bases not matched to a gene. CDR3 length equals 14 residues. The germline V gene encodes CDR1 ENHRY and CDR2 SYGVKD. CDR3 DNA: TGTGCCATCAGGGGGCGGGAGGGCCCTCAGGAGCAGTACTTC. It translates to CAIRGREGPQEQYF.

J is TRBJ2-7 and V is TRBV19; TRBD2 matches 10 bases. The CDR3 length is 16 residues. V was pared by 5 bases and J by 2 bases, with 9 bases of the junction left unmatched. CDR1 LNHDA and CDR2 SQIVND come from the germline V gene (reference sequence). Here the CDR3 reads CASSAQTSGKAYEQYF. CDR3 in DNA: TGTGCCAGTAGTGCCCAAACTAGCGGGAAAGCCTACGAGCAGTACTTC.

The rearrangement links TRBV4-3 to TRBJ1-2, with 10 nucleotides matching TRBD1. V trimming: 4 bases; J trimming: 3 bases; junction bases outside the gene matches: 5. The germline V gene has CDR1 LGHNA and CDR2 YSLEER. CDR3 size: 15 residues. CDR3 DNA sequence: TGCGCCAGCAGCCCGTCCGGGACAGGGGACTATGGCTACACCTTC. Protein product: CASSPSGTGDYGYTF.

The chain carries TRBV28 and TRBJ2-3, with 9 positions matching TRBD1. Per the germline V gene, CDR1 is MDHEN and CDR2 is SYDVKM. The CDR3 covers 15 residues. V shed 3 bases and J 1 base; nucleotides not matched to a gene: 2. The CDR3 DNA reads TGTGCCAGCAGTTTGTGGACAGGGGGCACAGATACGCAGTATTTT. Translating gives CASSLWTGGTDTQYF.

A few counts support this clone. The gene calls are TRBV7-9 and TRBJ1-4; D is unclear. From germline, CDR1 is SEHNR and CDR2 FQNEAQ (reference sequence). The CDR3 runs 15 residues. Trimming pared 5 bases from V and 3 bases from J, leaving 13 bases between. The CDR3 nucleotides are TGTGCCAGCAGCCCCCGTTCCCCCCCTAATGAAAAACTGTTTTTT. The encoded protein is CASSPRSPPNEKLFF.

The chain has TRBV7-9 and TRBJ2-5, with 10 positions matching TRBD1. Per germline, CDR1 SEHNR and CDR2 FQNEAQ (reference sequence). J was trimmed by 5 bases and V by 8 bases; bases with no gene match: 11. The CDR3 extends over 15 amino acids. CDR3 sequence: CASGKETGGWETQYF. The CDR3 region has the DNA TGTGCCAGCGGAAAAGAGACAGGGGGCTGGGAGACCCAGTACTTC.

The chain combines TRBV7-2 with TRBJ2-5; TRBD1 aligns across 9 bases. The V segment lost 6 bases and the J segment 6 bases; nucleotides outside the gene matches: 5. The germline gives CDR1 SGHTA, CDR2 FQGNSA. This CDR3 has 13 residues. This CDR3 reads CASSRTGVQTQYF. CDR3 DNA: TGTGCCAGCAGTCGGACAGGGGTTCAGACCCAGTACTTC. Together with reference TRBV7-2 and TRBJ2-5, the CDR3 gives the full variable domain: GAGVSQSPSNKVTEKGKDVELRCDPISGHTALYWYRQSLGQGLEFLIYFQGNSAPDKSGLPSDRFSAERTGGSVSTLTIQRTQQEDSAVYLCASSRTGVQTQYFGPGTRLLVL.

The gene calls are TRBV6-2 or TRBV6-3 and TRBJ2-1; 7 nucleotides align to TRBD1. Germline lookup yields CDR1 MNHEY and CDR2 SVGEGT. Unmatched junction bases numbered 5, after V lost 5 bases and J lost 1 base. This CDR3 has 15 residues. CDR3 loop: CASSKTGQSYNEQFF. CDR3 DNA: TGTGCCAGCAGTAAGACGGGACAGTCCTACAATGAGCAGTTCTTC.

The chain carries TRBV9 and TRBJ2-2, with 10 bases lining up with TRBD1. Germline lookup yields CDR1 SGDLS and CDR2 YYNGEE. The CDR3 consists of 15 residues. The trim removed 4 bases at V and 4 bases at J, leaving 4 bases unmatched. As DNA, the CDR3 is TGTGCCAGCAGCCCATGGACAGGGGGCACCGGGGAGCTGTTTTTT. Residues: CASSPWTGGTGELFF.

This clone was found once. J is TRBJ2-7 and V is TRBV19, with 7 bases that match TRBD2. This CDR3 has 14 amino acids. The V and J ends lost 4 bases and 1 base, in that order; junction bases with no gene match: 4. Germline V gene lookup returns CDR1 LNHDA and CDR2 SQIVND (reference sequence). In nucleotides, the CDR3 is TGTGCCAGTAGTAGGGCTAGCGGTTCCTACGAGCAGTACTTC. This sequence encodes CASSRASGSYEQYF.

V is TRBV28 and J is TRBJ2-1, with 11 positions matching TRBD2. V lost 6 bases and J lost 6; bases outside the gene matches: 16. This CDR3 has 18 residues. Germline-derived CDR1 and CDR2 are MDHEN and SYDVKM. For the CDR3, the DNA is TGTGCCAGCAGGCTCACTCAGACACTAGCGGGAGTCCGCAATGAGCAGTTCTTC. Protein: CASRLTQTLAGVRNEQFF.

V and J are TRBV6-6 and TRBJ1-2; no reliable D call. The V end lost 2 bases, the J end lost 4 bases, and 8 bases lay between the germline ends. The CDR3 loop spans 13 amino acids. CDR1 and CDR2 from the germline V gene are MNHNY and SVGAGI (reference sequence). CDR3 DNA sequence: TGTGCCAGCAGTTACGGGTCGGGCTATGGCTACACCTTC. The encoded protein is CASSYGSGYGYTF.

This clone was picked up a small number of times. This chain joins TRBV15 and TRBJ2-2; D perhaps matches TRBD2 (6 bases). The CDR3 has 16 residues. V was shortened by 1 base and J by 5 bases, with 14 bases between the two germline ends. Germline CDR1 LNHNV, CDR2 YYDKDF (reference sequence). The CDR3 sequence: CATSRGGLLSTGELFF. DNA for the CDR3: TGTGCCACCAGCAGAGGAGGACTACTGAGTACCGGGGAGCTGTTTTTT.